This T cell receptor (beta chain) was found in a study of blood T cell repertoires in COVID-19. Study-level background: The origin of the acute and convalescent COVID-19 samples was the United States, Italy and Spain. Sample material is recorded as cDNA or gDNA derived from T cells, B-cell-depleted T cells, or PBMCs.

Methods used by the authors: Amplified reference gene primers provided the basis for estimating nucleated cell counts. The repertoire was sequenced with immunoSEQ multiplex PCR; TCRdb's copy has only in-frame clones and lacks some. V and J calls and clone size come straight from that table; D and trimming were deduced from the DNA. Of more than 200,000 clones in the sample, about 88% were seen once. CDR3 length equals 16 residues. J lost 3 bases, V lost 4 bases, and 9 bases had no gene match. The germline V gene encodes CDR1 SGHRS and CDR2 YFSETQ. Source material: peripheral blood. The receptor was derived from a man aged 35 to 55 with acute or convalescent COVID-19. V gene TRBV5-1 combines with J gene TRBJ2-3, with 9 bases that match TRBD2. CDR3 region: CASSSSGGGLTDTQYF. CDR3 nucleotides: TGCGCCAGCAGCAGTAGCGGGGGAGGGTTAACAGATACGCAGTATTTT.